The TCR beta chain under discussion was sequenced for a study of T cells in Graves' hyperthyroidism and ophthalmopathy (dated by TCRdb to the late 2010s). Background for the entire study: TCR V-J signatures able to tell the groups apart were searched for in a discovery cohort of around 95 patients, of whom around 42 had Graves' ophthalmopathy and under 65 had stable Graves' hyperthyroidism. Prospective prediction of ophthalmopathy was tested in an independent validation cohort consisting of about 20 hyperthyroidism patients and approximately 16 patients who later progressed to ophthalmopathy. For training and testing, the 100 or so patients in the discovery cohort were randomly divided in a 7:3 ratio. Thyroid tissue and blood T-cell repertoires from several Graves' hyperthyroidism patients were also compared in the study. Once sampling was done, hyperthyroidism patients were given methimazole at a starting dose of 30 mg daily, whereas ophthalmopathy patients were given high-dose intravenous methylprednisolone. According to the paper, TCR Vbeta CDR3 sequencing was carried out on about 140 peripheral blood samples, which came from more than 40 ophthalmopathy, 70 to 80 hyperthyroidism and around 17 progressor patients. What the study reported, not specific to this receptor: Most expanded thyroid clonotypes (frequency above 0.001) were also found in blood, which suggests that blood repertoires may mirror thyroid immune responses. In validation, progression to ophthalmopathy was predicted by the model with 70.59% sensitivity and roughly 72% specificity, a median of 6.5 months before onset. A model built on a 13 V-J signature distinguished ophthalmopathy from stable hyperthyroidism, reaching 87.88% sensitivity and around 82% specificity in cross-validation and 80%/75% in testing. No statistical method was used to fix the sample size in advance, and group allocation was not hidden from the investigators.

This clonotype was found many times. Its antigen is not yet known. One base away there is no much larger clone; base qualities are not given. TCR beta CDR3 regions were amplified from RNA transcripts. A first-round RT-PCR of the TCR CDR3 used the HTBI primer set with the Qiagen OneStep RT-PCR kit. Libraries were constructed in a second round of multiplex PCR, after which size selection and purification were carried out. Paired-end sequencing of the libraries was performed with 100 bp reads on an Illumina HiSeq2000. On the authors' methods: SOAPnuke was used to process the raw data, removing reads that contained adapters or uncalled bases, had a mean Phred below 15, or lacked an exact match to the constant primer or identifier. High-quality paired reads were merged with COPE v1.2.5, and unique nucleotide sequences were defined as clonotypes. Clonotypes were aligned to IMGT TRBV, TRBD and TRBJ reference segments using MiTCR v1.1. Only V-J combinations with frequency above 0.0001, covering about 99% of repertoires, were analysed. The TCS score was defined as F50 (clonal expansion) divided by E x V (chaos), with BLOSUM62-based TCRdist calculated between CDR3 peptides within each V-J. Welch's t-statistics and random forest reduced 500 to 550 V-J features to 10 to 15, which were used in a naive Bayes classifier (R e1071). The Morisita-Horn index was used to measure how similar the thyroid and blood repertoires were. The public sequencing data were trimmed at Q25 with fastp and processed into clonotypes with MiXCR by TCRdb, which kept only in-frame beta chains. Duplicate CDR3 protein sequences are folded into a single record with the most common DNA and genes. TCRdb's processing, not the authors' own work, is the source of the V and J calls. The sample profile shows 500,000 to 600,000 distinct CDR3 sequences; under 60% of them were found once. Around 20% of the sample is taken by the ten largest.

Any patient with an uncontrolled infection, another autoimmune disease, pregnancy or lactation was excluded. Diagnoses were based on clinical symptoms, serum thyroxine and TRAb, thyroid ultrasound and orbital computed tomography. Trizol reagent was used to extract total RNA, and RNA quality was then checked on an Agilent 2100 Bioanalyzer. The CDR3 covers 13 residues, taking in both the cysteine and the phenylalanine. The read is trimmed to its CDR3 DNA, 39 bases read in frame from base 1. Via the germline V gene (reference sequence), CDR1 is PRHDT and CDR2 FYEKMQ. Germline trimming: 8 bases from V, 3 bases from J; junction bases outside gene matches: 5.

This sequence uses TRBV13 and TRBJ2-5; TRBD2 lines up with 8 middle nucleotides. The receptor's source is an adult woman with Graves' disease, either hyperthyroidism or ophthalmopathy (not recorded which). Sequencing was performed on peripheral blood or thyroid tissue (not recorded which). CDR3 region: CASSAGAEETQYF. The nucleotide sequence is given as TGTGCCAGCTCAGCGGGAGCTGAAGAGACCCAGTACTTC.